This TCR beta chain appears in the sequencing data of a study of T cells after yellow fever vaccination (dated by TCRdb to about 2019). Regarding the complete study: The SMART-Seq v4 Ultra Low Input RNA kit was used to prepare libraries from fractions with low cell numbers. To track T-cell clones before and after primary and booster YFV17D yellow fever vaccination, bulk TCR alpha and beta repertoires were sequenced longitudinally. Two healthy male donors, one aged 18 to 30 and one aged 30 to 40 years, made up the cohort. Blood was drawn at multiple timepoints before and after primary and secondary immunization, with bulk PBMC replicates and cell subsets isolated. Points the paper makes about the study in general: FACS-sorted repertoires could contain abundant contaminating clonotypes from the bulk population, so computational filtering was required. A small fraction of clonotypes appeared in both the CD4 and CD8 compartments, likely as a result of convergent recombination. Compared with the primary T-cell response, the secondary T-cell response was faster but weaker, reaching its peak on day 5 rather than on day 15. Because the study included only two donors, the extent to which the findings can be generalized is limited. Most clones expanded after primary vaccination (approximately 95% of CD4 and roughly 90% of CD8) were re-detected after the booster, suggesting that broad memory maintenance occurred.

In light of the paper, this sample's treatment or condition label describes: live attenuated yellow fever vaccine strain. At each blood-draw timepoint, two biological replicates of bulk PBMCs were collected. A standard Ficoll-Paque protocol was used to isolate PBMCs from peripheral blood. TriZol was used to extract RNA from bulk PBMCs, from CD4 and CD8 fractions, and from dextramer-positive and dextramer-negative fractions. This clonotype was seen ten or more times. Its specific antigen is unknown. Qualities for individual bases were not recorded, and no much larger clone is one base off. CDR1 and CDR2 are drawn from the germline V gene: SGHTA, FQGTGA. Taken from cysteine to phenylalanine, the CDR3 has 13 residues. Only the CDR3 part of the read is kept: 39 bases, read in frame from the first base. Trimming at the junction amounts to 5 bases on V and 8 bases on J, and the germline ends lie 15 bases apart.

TCR cDNA was made using 5'RACE template switching, a step that added a universal primer site and unique molecular identifiers. Priming for cDNA synthesis came from both the TCR alpha and TCR beta constant segments. Libraries were amplified in two PCR steps, with sample barcodes and sequencing adapters added in the second step. Sequencing of libraries was done on Illumina HiSeq 2500 (2x100 bp) or NovaSeq (2x150 bp). Per the source publication's procedure: MIGEC handled demultiplexing of reads and collapsing into UMI consensus sequences, while MiXCR performed V(D)J alignment. Clonotypes responding to the vaccine were identified with edgeR on replicate PBMC samples, with the criteria of FDR below 0.01 and a log2 fold change above 5 up to day 15. Bulk clonotypes were assigned CD4 or CD8 identity according to which sequenced CD4 or CD8 repertoire held them at higher abundance. Clones were called with MiXCR by TCRdb after fastp trimmed the public reads at Q25, and only in-frame beta chains were retained. Each entry is one CDR3 protein sequence, shown with its most common DNA and genes. These V and J calls originate from TCRdb's pipeline instead of the authors' own analysis. Within this sample are 500,000 to 550,000 distinct CDR3 sequences, with about a fifth of them counted one time only. In total, the top ten clones hold roughly a sixth of the sample.

Rearrangement joined TRBV7-3 to TRBJ1-2, and TRBD1 may be the D gene, going by 5 matching bases. The sequence came from a young man who received the YFV17D yellow fever vaccine. Sequenced here: PBMCs, sampled roughly 20 days after the first yellow fever vaccination. The CDR3 amino acid sequence is: CASSADRREGYTF. DNA sequence: TGTGCCAGCAGCGCCGACAGACGTGAGGGCTACACCTTC.